The TCR beta chain under discussion was sequenced for a study of T cell changes during pregnancy in multiple sclerosis (dated by TCRdb to 2018 to 2020). For the wider study: Changes in the T cell repertoire over the course of pregnancy were examined in this study in women with multiple sclerosis.

A note on this clone: The specificity of this receptor is unknown. No base qualities exist here, and no much larger clone lies one base off it.

The method was the immunoSEQ multiplex PCR assay. TCRdb limited this immuneACCESS table to in-frame rearrangements with V and J called. A share of clones is missing; checked studies link under half to unresolved V genes, and the rest is unexplained. The sample contains tens of thousands of clones, 75% to 95% of them found a single time. The ten largest account for about 0.7% of the sample. Reading from cysteine to phenylalanine, the CDR3 counts 15 amino acids. Solely the CDR3 DNA is kept, with 45 bases framed from the first base. The germline V and J ends show losses of 4 bases and 4 bases respectively, and no gene match explains 7 bases of the junction. The germline V gene yields SGDLS for CDR1 and YYNGEE for CDR2.

This material consisted of peripheral blood, taken in the third trimester of pregnancy. The TCR originated in a female donor in good health, enrolled as a control in a pregnancy study. The chain couples TRBV9 to TRBJ1-2; a stretch of 10 junction bases matches TRBD1. The CDR3 reads CASSPLTGGGYGYTF. The nucleotide sequence reads as follows: TGTGCCAGCAGCCCCTTGACAGGGGGCGGCTATGGCTACACCTTC.